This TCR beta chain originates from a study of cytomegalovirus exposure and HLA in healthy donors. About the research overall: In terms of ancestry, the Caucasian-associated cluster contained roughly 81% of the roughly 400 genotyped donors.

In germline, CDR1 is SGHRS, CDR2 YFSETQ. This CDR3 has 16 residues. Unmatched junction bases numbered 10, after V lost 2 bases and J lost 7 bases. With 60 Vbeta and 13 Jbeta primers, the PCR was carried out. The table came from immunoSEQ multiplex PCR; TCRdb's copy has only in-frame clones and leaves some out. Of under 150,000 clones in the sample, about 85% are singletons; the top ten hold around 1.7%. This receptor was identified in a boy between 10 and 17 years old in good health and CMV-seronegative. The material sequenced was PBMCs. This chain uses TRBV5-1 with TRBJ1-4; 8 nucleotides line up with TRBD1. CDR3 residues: CASSFGATGGTEKLFF. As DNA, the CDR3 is TGCGCCAGCAGCTTCGGGGCTACAGGGGGGACTGAAAAACTGTTTTTT. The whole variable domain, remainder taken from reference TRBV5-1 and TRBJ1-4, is KAGVTQTPRYLIKTRGQQVTLSCSPISGHRSVSWYQQTPGQGLQFLFEYFSETQRNKGNFPGRFSGRQFSNSRSEMNVSTLELGDSALYLCASSFGATGGTEKLFFGSGTQLSVL.